This T cell receptor (beta chain) was captured by sequencing in a study of OX40 agonist ivuxolimab in advanced cancers. Sequenced by immunoSEQ multiplex PCR; TCRdb stores in-frame clones only, minus some. The top ten clones hold roughly 0.5% of a sample with some 69,000 clones, approximately 90% of them seen once. Between the trimmed V and J ends, which lost 8 bases and 10 bases, there was a span of 21 bases. This CDR3 has 14 residues. Germline lookup yields CDR1 MNHEY and CDR2 SVGAGI. This clone was recorded a few times. V and J are TRBV6-5 and TRBJ2-1; D might be TRBD2 (6 bases). This material consisted of CD4+ or CD8+ T cells sorted from blood, taken in a trial of the OX40 agonist ivuxolimab. This receptor was taken from an adult with an advanced solid tumor such as melanoma, head and neck, liver or kidney cancer. The CDR3 coding sequence is TGTGCCAGCCGCGGAGGCGGGATTGCTGGAGAGCAGTTCTTC. Amino acid sequence: CASRGGGIAGEQFF.